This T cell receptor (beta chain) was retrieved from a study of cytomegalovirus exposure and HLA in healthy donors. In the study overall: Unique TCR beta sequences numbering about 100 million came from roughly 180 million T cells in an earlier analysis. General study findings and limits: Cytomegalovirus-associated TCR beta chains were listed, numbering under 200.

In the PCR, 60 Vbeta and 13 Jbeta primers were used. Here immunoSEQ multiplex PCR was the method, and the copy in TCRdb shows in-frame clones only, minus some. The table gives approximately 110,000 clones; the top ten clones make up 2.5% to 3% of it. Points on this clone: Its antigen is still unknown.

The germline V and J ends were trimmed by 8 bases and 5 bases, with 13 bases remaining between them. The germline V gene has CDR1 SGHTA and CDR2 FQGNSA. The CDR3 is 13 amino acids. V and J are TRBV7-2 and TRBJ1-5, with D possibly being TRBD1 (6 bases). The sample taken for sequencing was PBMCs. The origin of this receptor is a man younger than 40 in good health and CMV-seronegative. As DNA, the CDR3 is TGTGCCAGCGGGGAAGGGGGATATCAGCCCCAGCATTTT. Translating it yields CASGEGGYQPQHF.